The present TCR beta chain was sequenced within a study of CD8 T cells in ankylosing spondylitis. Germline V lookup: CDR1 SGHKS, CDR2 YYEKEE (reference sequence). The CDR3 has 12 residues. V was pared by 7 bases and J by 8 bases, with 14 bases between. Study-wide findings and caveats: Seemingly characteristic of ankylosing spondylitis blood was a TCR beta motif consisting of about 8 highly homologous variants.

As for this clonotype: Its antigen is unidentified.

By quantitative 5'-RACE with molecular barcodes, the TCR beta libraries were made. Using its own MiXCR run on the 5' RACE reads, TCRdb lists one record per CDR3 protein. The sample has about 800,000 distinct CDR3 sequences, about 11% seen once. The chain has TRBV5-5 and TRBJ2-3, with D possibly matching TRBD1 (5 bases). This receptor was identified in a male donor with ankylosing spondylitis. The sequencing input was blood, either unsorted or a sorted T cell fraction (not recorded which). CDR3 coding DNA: TGTGCCAGCGCAGTCTTTAGGGGTACGCAGTATTTT. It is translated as CASAVFRGTQYF.